Following are 25 T cell receptor beta chains from one sample sequenced in a study of blood T cell repertoires in COVID-19. Produced via immunoSEQ multiplex PCR; TCRdb's table is partial and in-frame only. The table includes fewer than 200,000 clones, around 90% detected once. Sequencing was done on a sample of peripheral blood. These receptors originate from a man aged 45 to 65 with acute or convalescent COVID-19.

The rearrangement uses TRBV4-1 and TRBJ2-3; 9 bases match TRBD2. CDR3 length: 17 amino acids. CDR1 is MGHRA and CDR2 is YSYEKL in the germline V gene. J gave up 0 bases and V 1 base, and 5 bases lay outside the gene matches. The CDR3 spells CASSQGSGGPSTDTQYF. The CDR3 DNA is TGCGCCAGCAGCCAAGGTAGCGGGGGACCTAGCACAGATACGCAGTATTTT.

The chain employs TRBV2 and TRBJ1-1; D remains ambiguous. CDR3 length equals 14 residues. V lost 4 bases and J 5 bases, leaving 14 bases between the germline ends. Germline V gene lookup returns CDR1 SNHLY and CDR2 FYNNEI. The CDR3: CASSAGRIATEAFF. The CDR3 coding sequence is TGTGCCAGCAGTGCCGGGAGAATAGCGACTGAAGCTTTCTTT.

V and J are TRBV6-1 and TRBJ2-3; D remains ambiguous. The CDR3 is 14 residues long. V lost 3 bases and J 1 base, leaving 8 bases between the germline ends. In germline, CDR1 is MNHNS, CDR2 SASEGT. This CDR3 reads CASSEGPGTDTQYF. DNA of the CDR3: TGTGCCAGCAGTGAGGGCCCGGGCACAGATACGCAGTATTTT.

The chain carries TRBV15 and TRBJ1-3; a weak D match, TRBD1 (6 bases). V lost 1 base and J 4 bases, leaving 14 bases between the germline ends. Per the germline V gene, CDR1 is LNHNV and CDR2 is YYDKDF (reference sequence). This CDR3 region has 16 residues. The CDR3 DNA reads as TGTGCCACCAGCAGAGGTCTGGACAGCCTAGGAAACACCATATATTTT. This sequence encodes CATSRGLDSLGNTIYF.

The chain links TRBV3-1 (or the pseudogene TRBV3-2) to TRBJ1-5; D is undetermined. Per germline, CDR1 LGHDT and CDR2 YNNKEL (reference sequence). This CDR3 comprises 13 residues. The V gene lost 5 bases and the J gene lost 4 bases, with 9 bases spanning the gap. CDR3 in DNA: TGTGCCAGCAGCACCCGGGAGAATCAGCCCCAGCATTTT. It codes for CASSTRENQPQHF.

This chain connects TRBV19 to TRBJ2-1, with 9 bases fitting TRBD2. The germline gives CDR1 LNHDA, CDR2 SQIVND (reference sequence). Trimming took 4 bases from V and 3 from J; bases not matched to a gene: 4. CDR3 length: 15 amino acids. CDR3 loop: CASSSSGGRYNEQFF. Here the CDR3 DNA reads TGTGCCAGTAGTAGCAGCGGGGGGCGCTACAATGAGCAGTTCTTC.

The chain joins TRBV5-1 to TRBJ2-7; weak D call: TRBD1 (6 bases). V was pared by 5 bases and J by 3 bases, with 15 bases between. CDR3 size: 14 residues. Germline CDR1 and CDR2: SGHRS and YFSETQ. In DNA form, the CDR3 reads TGCGCCAGCAGTCAACAGGGTCCCGACTACGAGCAGTACTTC. Residues: CASSQQGPDYEQYF. Drawing the rest from reference TRBV5-1 and TRBJ2-7, the complete variable domain is KAGVTQTPRYLIKTRGQQVTLSCSPISGHRSVSWYQQTPGQGLQFLFEYFSETQRNKGNFPGRFSGRQFSNSRSEMNVSTLELGDSALYLCASSQQGPDYEQYFGPGTRLTVT.

The chain joins TRBV5-1 to TRBJ2-7, with 15 bases aligning to TRBD2. V shed 4 bases and J 5 bases; nucleotides not matched to a gene: 7. Germline V lookup: CDR1 SGHRS, CDR2 YFSETQ. The CDR3 is 16 residues long. CDR3 nucleotides: TGCGCCAGCAGCCCGGGGACTAGCGGGAGGTTCCACGAGCAGTACTTC. Protein sequence: CASSPGTSGRFHEQYF.

The chain joins TRBV27 to TRBJ1-6, with a possible D match to TRBD1 (5 bases). The CDR3 is 15 amino acids. Per the germline V gene, CDR1 is MNHEY and CDR2 is SMNVEV (reference sequence). V was pared by 4 bases and J by 8 bases, with 15 bases between. The CDR3 loop reads CASSSPAGPHSPLHF. CDR3 DNA sequence: TGTGCCAGCAGTTCACCTGCAGGGCCCCATTCACCCCTCCACTTT.

The chain employs TRBV7-9 and TRBJ2-5, with 7 bases identical to TRBD1. CDR1 is SEHNR and CDR2 is FQNEAQ in the germline V gene (reference sequence). The CDR3 is 15 amino acids. V shed 0 bases, J shed 7 bases, and the junction held 8 bases outside the gene matches. CDR3 in amino acids: CASSLARQGQGTQYF. In DNA form, the CDR3 reads TGTGCCAGCAGCTTAGCTCGACAGGGCCAGGGGACCCAGTACTTC. Based on the CDR3 plus reference TRBV7-9 and TRBJ2-5, the full variable domain is DTGVSQNPRHKITKRGQNVTFRCDPISEHNRLYWYRQTLGQGPEFLTYFQNEAQLEKSRLLSDRFSAERPKGSFSTLEIQRTEQGDSAMYLCASSLARQGQGTQYFGPGTRLLVL.

This clone came up once. The rearrangement links TRBV28 to TRBJ1-5, with a weak D call TRBD1 (6 bases). The CDR3 contains 12 residues. In germline, CDR1 is MDHEN, CDR2 SYDVKM. V lost 4 bases and J 7 bases, leaving 8 bases between the germline ends. CDR3: CASSWGGQPQHF. CDR3 bases: TGTGCCAGCAGTTGGGGGGGCCAGCCCCAGCATTTT.

This sequence joins TRBV6-5 and TRBJ2-1; TRBD2 aligns across 10 bases. With 0 bases clipped from V and 5 bases from J, the junction kept 1 base outside the gene matches. CDR1 is MNHEY, CDR2 SVGAGI, per germline. The CDR3 is made up of 15 amino acids. CDR3 sequence reads: CASSYSLAGDNEQFF. The CDR3 nucleotides read TGTGCCAGCAGTTACTCCCTAGCGGGGGACAATGAGCAGTTCTTC.

V is TRBV27 and J is TRBJ2-5; 8 bases match TRBD2. The CDR3 has 15 amino acids. Trimming removed 2 bases from V and 4 bases from J; junction bases left unmatched: 6. Germline CDR1 MNHEY, CDR2 SMNVEV (reference sequence). The DNA of the CDR3 is TGTGCCAGCAGTTTAAATAGCGGGAAGGGAGAGACCCAGTACTTC. Amino acid sequence: CASSLNSGKGETQYF.

The rearrangement links TRBV18 to TRBJ2-5, with 8 bases identical to TRBD1. Germline trimming cut 8 bases from V and 2 bases from J; bases unmatched to any gene: 13. CDR1 is KGHSH and CDR2 is LQKENI in the germline V gene. CDR3 size: 16 residues. The CDR3 loop reads CASHAGMTGAQETQYF. Written as DNA, the CDR3 is TGTGCCAGCCATGCGGGGATGACAGGGGCTCAAGAGACCCAGTACTTC.

This chain links TRBV5-1 with TRBJ2-3; a possible D gene is TRBD2 (5 bases). CDR3 length equals 14 residues. The germline V gene has CDR1 SGHRS and CDR2 YFSETQ. With 1 base removed from V and 2 bases from J, the gap between germline ends came to 8 bases. The CDR3 bases are TGCGCCAGCAGCTTGTACGGGGTCACAGATACGCAGTATTTT. This sequence encodes CASSLYGVTDTQYF. Full variable domain (remainder filled in from reference TRBV5-1 and TRBJ2-3): KAGVTQTPRYLIKTRGQQVTLSCSPISGHRSVSWYQQTPGQGLQFLFEYFSETQRNKGNFPGRFSGRQFSNSRSEMNVSTLELGDSALYLCASSLYGVTDTQYFGPGTRLTVL.

The chain combines TRBV18 with TRBJ1-5; 8 bases match TRBD1. With V trimmed by 0 bases and J by 9 bases, 13 bases remained unmatched. Germline V lookup: CDR1 KGHSH, CDR2 LQKENI. CDR3 size: 17 residues. The CDR3 DNA follows: TGTGCCAGCTCACCACCGTTAGGGACAGGCGCTATTCGGCCCCAGCATTTT. Translation gives CASSPPLGTGAIRPQHF. The full variable domain, in which reference TRBV18 and TRBJ1-5 provide the parts outside the CDR3, is NAGVMQNPRHLVRRRGQEARLRCSPMKGHSHVYWYRQLPEEGLKFMVYLQKENIIDESGMPKERFSAEFPKEGPSILRIQQVVRGDSAAYFCASSPPLGTGAIRPQHFGDGTRLSIL.

V and J are TRBV11-1 and TRBJ2-1, with 10 bases matching TRBD2. The length of the CDR3 is 14 residues. Germline assignment: CDR1 SGHAT and CDR2 FQDESV (reference sequence). V was clipped by 3 bases and J by 11 bases; unmatched bases: 7. The CDR3, as DNA: TGTGCCAGCAGCTTTGCCCTAGCGGGGGCCCAGCAGTTCTTC. This encodes CASSFALAGAQQFF. Using reference TRBV11-1 and TRBJ2-1 for the parts outside the CDR3, the full variable domain is EAEVAQSPRYKITEKSQAVAFWCDPISGHATLYWYRQILGQGPELLVQFQDESVVDDSQLPKDRFSAERLKGVDSTLKIQPAELGDSAMYLCASSFALAGAQQFFGPGTRLTVL.

This sequence joins TRBV14 and TRBJ2-2; D perhaps matches TRBD2 (6 bases). The germline gives CDR1 SGHDN, CDR2 FVKESK. Trimming left V 4 bases short and J 2 bases short, with 14 bases between. This CDR3 is 16 amino acids long. CDR3 coding DNA: TGTGCCAGCAGCCTTCCTGGGACTCCAAACACCGGGGAGCTGTTTTTT. Its protein product is CASSLPGTPNTGELFF.

This clone has more than one count but fewer than ten. The V gene is TRBV10-1, the J gene TRBJ2-7; TRBD2 aligns across 8 bases. V was pared by 5 bases and J by 7 bases, with 13 bases of the junction left unmatched. CDR3 length: 15 residues. Germline CDR1 and CDR2: WNHNN and SYGVQD (reference sequence). The CDR3: CASSLTSGRHGEQYF. CDR3 nucleotide sequence: TGCGCCAGCAGTCTCACTAGCGGACGTCATGGGGAGCAGTACTTC.

The rearrangement joins TRBV2 to TRBJ1-5; TRBD1 might be the D (6 bases). Between the trimmed V and J ends, which lost 2 bases and 5 bases, there was a span of 10 bases. The CDR3 covers 14 residues. Germline loops: CDR1 SNHLY, CDR2 FYNNEI. DNA of the CDR3: TGTGCCAGCAGTGAACTACAGGGAGATCAGCCCCAGCATTTT. It is translated as CASSELQGDQPQHF.

This clone came up once. This chain links TRBV7-3 with TRBJ1-1; 8 nucleotides line up with TRBD1. This CDR3 has 12 amino acids. V was pared by 5 bases and J by 10 bases, with 6 bases of the junction left unmatched. Germline values: CDR1 SGHTA, CDR2 FQGTGA. In DNA form, the CDR3 reads TGTGCCAGCAGCCTCGGGACAGGCCGAGCTTTCTTT. Protein product: CASSLGTGRAFF.

This chain connects TRBV6-5 to TRBJ2-5; D not certain. The germline gives CDR1 MNHEY, CDR2 SVGAGI. This CDR3 spans 13 amino acids. Trimming left V 0 bases short and J 5 bases short, with 7 bases between. The CDR3 DNA reads TGTGCCAGCAGTTACTCGATCCGGGAGACCCAGTACTTC. This gives the protein CASSYSIRETQYF.

The chain joins TRBV28 to TRBJ1-1; TRBD1 matches 7 bases. The CDR3 is 18 amino acids. The V segment lost 3 bases and the J segment 8 bases; nucleotides outside the gene matches: 21. CDR1 and CDR2 (germline): MDHEN, SYDVKM. This chain's CDR3 is CASSFKRGTGAAGGEAFF. CDR3 nucleotide sequence: TGTGCCAGCAGTTTCAAGAGGGGAACAGGGGCCGCCGGCGGGGAAGCTTTCTTT.

The chain uses TRBV5-4 and TRBJ2-3; D gene ambiguous. The CDR3 extends over 13 amino acids. In germline, CDR1 is SGHNT, CDR2 YYREEE (reference sequence). Trimming removed 3 bases at V and 3 bases at J, with 8 bases between. Here the CDR3 DNA reads TGTGCCAGCAGCTCGACGGGTACAGATACGCAGTATTTT. Translation: CASSSTGTDTQYF.

The chain joins TRBV29-1 to TRBJ2-7; 7 nucleotides align to TRBD1. The CDR3 extends over 14 amino acids. The germline V gene encodes CDR1 SQVTM and CDR2 ANQGSEA. The V gene end was trimmed by 6 bases and the J gene end by 3 bases; junction bases not matched to a gene: 11. The CDR3 DNA follows: TGCAGCGTAATTCCGGGACAGAGCTACTACGAGCAGTACTTC. This codes for CSVIPGQSYYEQYF.